This TCR beta chain was recovered during a study of molecular identifiers for immune sequencing clone quantification. The CDR3 length is 16 residues. Germline CDR1 reads ENHRY; CDR2 reads SYGVKD. The V end lost 3 bases, the J end lost 2 bases, and 16 bases lay between the germline ends. TCRdb processed the PCR reads anew with MiXCR; each CDR3 protein has one entry. The data show over 600,000 distinct CDR3 sequences, approximately 20% seen once. This clonotype occurred many times. Source material: naive CD8+ T cells from blood, with Jurkat cell RNA spiked in. Stated subset: FACS-sorted CD8+CD4-CCR7+CD45RA+ naive T cells. The rearrangement links TRBV10-3 to TRBJ2-5; D possibly matches TRBD1 or TRBD2 (5 bases each). This TCR derives from a human donor in good health. Some libraries in this study had Jurkat cell RNA spiked in. The CDR3 spells CAISERELGAQETQYF. DNA for the CDR3: TGTGCCATCAGTGAAAGGGAGCTCGGGGCTCAAGAGACCCAGTACTTC.